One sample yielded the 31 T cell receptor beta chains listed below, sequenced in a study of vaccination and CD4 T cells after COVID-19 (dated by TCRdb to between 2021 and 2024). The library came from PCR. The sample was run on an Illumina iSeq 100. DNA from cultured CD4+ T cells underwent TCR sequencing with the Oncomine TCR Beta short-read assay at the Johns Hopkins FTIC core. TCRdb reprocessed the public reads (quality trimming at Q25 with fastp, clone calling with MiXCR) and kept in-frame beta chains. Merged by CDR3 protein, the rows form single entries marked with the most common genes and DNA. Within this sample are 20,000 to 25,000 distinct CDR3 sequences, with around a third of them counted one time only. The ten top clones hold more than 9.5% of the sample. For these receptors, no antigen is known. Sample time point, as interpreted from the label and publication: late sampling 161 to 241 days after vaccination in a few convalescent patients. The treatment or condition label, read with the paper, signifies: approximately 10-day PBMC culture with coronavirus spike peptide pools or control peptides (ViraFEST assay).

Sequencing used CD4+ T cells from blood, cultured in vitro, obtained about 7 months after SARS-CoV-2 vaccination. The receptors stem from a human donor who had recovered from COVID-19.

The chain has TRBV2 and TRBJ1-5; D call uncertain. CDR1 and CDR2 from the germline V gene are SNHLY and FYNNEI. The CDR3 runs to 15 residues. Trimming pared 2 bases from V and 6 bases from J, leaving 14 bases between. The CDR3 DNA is TGTGCCAGCAGTGAACAGGTGGAGGGCATTCAGCCCCAGCATTTT. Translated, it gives CASSEQVEGIQPQHF.

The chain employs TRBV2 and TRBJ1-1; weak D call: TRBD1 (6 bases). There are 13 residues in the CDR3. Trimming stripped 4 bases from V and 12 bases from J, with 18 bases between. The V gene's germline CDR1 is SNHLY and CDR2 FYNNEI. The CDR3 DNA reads TGTGCCAGCAGTGGATCACAGGGATGGGAAACTTTCTTT. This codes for CASSGSQGWETFF.

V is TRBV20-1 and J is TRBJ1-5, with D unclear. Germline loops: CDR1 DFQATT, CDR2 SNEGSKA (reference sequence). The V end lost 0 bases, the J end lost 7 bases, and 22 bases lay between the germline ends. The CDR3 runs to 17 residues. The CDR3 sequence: CSARDSAGPRSIQPQHF. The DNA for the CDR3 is TGCAGTGCTAGAGACTCCGCCGGGCCGCGGTCGATACAGCCCCAGCATTTT.

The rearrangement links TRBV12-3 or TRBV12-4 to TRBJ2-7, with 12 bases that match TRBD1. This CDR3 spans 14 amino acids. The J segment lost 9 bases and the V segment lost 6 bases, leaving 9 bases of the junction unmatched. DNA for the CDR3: TGTGCCAGCAGGGGGACAGGGGGCCCTTTGGGGCAGTACTTC. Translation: CASRGTGGPLGQYF.

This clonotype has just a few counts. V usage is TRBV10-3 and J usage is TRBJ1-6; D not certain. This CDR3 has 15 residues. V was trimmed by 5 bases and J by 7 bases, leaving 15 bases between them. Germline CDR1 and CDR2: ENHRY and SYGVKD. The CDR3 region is CAISMDPGGNSPLHF. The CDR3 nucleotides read TGTGCCATCAGTATGGATCCCGGCGGGAATTCACCCCTCCACTTT.

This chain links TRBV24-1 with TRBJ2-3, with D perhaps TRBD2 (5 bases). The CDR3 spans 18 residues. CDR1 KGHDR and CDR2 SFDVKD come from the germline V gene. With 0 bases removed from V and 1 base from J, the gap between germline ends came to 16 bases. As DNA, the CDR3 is TGTGCCACCAGTGATTTGCAACCTGGCGATAGCGGCACAGATACGCAGTATTTT. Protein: CATSDLQPGDSGTDTQYF.

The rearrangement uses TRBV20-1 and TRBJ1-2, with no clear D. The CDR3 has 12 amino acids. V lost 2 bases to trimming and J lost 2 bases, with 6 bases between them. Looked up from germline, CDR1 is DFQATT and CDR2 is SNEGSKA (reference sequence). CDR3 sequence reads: CSARPDNYGYTF. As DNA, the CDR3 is TGCAGTGCTAGACCGGACAACTATGGCTACACCTTC.

This CDR3 reads CASSPPGIGVARYF. The CDR3 DNA reads TGCGCCAGCAGCCCACCGGGGATCGGGGTGGCGCGGTACTTC. V is TRBV4-1 and J is TRBJ2-4, with D possibly being TRBD2 (5 bases). V was trimmed by 4 bases and J by 15 bases, leaving 22 bases between them. CDR1 is MGHRA and CDR2 is YSYEKL in the germline V gene. This CDR3 has 14 amino acids.

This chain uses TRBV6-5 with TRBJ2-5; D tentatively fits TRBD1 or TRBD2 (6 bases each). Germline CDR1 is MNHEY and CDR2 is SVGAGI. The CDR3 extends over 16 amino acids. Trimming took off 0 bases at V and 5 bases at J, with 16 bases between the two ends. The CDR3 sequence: CASSYSGMGAGETQYF. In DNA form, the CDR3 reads TGTGCCAGCAGTTACTCGGGGATGGGGGCGGGGGAGACCCAGTACTTC.

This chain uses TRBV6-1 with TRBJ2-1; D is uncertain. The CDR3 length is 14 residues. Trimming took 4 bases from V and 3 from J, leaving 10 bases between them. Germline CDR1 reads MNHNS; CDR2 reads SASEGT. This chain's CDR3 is CASSGGYDYNEQFF. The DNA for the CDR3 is TGTGCCAGCAGTGGTGGCTATGACTACAATGAGCAGTTCTTC.

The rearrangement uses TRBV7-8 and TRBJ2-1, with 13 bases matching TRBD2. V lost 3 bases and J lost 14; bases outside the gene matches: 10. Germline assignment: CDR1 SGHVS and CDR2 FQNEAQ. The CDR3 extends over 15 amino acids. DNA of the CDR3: TGTGCCAGCAGCTTCCACGGACTAGCGGGAGAAGGCGAGTTCTTC. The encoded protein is CASSFHGLAGEGEFF.

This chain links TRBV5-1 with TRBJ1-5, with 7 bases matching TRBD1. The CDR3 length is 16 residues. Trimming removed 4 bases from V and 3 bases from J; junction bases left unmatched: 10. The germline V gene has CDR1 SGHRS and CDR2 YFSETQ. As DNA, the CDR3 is TGCGCCAGCAGCCTAAACCCGGGACAGCTCAATCAGCCCCAGCATTTT. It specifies CASSLNPGQLNQPQHF.

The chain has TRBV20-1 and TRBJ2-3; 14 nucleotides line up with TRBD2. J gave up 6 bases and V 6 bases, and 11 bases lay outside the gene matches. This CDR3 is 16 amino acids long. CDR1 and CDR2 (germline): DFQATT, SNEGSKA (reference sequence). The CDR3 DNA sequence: TGCAGTGCCCTCTTACCCGGGACTAGCGGGAGTGATACGCAGTATTTT. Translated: CSALLPGTSGSDTQYF.

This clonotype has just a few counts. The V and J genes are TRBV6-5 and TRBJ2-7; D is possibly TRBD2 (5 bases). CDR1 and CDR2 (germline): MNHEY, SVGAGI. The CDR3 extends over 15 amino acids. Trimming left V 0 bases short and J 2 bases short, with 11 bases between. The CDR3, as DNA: TGTGCCAGCAGTTACTCGAGGGCGCTTACCTACGAGCAGTACTTC. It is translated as CASSYSRALTYEQYF.

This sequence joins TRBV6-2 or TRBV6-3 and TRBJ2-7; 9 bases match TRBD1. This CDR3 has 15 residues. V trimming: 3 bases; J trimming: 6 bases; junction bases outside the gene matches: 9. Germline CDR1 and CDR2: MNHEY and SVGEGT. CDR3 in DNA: TGTGCCAGCAGTTATTACAGGGGGCGCCAAGGCGAGCAGTACTTC. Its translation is CASSYYRGRQGEQYF.

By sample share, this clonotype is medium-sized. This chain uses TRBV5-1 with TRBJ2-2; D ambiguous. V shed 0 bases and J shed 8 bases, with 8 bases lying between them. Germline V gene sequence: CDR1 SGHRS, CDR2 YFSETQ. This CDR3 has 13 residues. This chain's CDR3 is CASSLEFMGELFF. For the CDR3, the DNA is TGCGCCAGCAGCTTGGAATTCATGGGGGAGCTGTTTTTT.

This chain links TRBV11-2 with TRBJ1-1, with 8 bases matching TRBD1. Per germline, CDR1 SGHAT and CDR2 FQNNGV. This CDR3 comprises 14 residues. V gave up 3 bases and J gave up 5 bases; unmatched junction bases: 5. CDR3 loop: CASSFQTGGTEAFF. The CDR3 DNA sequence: TGTGCCAGCAGCTTCCAAACAGGGGGAACTGAAGCTTTCTTT.

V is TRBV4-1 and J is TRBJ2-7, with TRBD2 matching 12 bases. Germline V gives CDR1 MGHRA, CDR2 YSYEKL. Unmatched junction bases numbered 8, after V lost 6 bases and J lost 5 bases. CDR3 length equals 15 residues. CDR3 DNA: TGCGCCAGCAGACCCGGACTAGCGGGACGGAACGAGCAGTACTTC. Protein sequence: CASRPGLAGRNEQYF.

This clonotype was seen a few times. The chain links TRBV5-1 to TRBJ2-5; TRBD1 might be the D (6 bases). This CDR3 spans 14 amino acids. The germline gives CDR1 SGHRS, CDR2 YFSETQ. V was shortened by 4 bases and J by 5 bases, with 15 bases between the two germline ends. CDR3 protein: CASSLWGLRETQYF. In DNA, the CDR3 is TGCGCCAGCAGCCTATGGGGGCTACGGGAGACCCAGTACTTC.

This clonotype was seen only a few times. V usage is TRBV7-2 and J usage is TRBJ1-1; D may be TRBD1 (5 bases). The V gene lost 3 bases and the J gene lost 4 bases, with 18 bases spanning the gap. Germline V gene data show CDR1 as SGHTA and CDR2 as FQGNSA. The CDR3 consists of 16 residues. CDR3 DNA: TGTGCCAGCAGCTTTTTGGGGGTGGGCCAGGGCACTGAAGCTTTCTTT. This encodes CASSFLGVGQGTEAFF. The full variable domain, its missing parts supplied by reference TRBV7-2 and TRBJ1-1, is GAGVSQSPSNKVTEKGKDVELRCDPISGHTALYWYRQSLGQGLEFLIYFQGNSAPDKSGLPSDRFSAERTGGSVSTLTIQRTQQEDSAVYLCASSFLGVGQGTEAFFGQGTRLTVV.

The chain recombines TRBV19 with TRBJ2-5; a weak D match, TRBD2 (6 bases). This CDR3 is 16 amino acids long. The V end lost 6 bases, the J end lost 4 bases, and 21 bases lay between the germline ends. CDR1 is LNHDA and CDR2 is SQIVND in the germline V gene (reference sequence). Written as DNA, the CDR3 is TGTGCCAGTAGCCCGGGGGTAGTGCGGCTCCGAGAGACCCAGTACTTC. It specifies CASSPGVVRLRETQYF.

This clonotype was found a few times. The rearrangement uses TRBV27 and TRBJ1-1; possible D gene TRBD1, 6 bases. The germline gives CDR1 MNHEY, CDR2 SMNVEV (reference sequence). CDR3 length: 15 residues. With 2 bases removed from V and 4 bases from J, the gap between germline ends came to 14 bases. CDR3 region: CASSLRGVPGTEAFF. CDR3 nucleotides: TGTGCCAGCAGTTTAAGGGGGGTGCCGGGCACTGAAGCTTTCTTT.

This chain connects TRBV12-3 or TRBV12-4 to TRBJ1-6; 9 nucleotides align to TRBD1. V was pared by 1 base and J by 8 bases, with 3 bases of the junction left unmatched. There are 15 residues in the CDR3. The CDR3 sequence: CASSLGGQGYSPLHF. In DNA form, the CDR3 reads TGTGCCAGCAGTTTAGGGGGACAGGGATATTCACCCCTCCACTTT.

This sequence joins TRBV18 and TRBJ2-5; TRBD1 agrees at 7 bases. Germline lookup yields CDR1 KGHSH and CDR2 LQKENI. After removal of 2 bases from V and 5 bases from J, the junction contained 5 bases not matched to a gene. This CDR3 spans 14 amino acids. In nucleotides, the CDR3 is TGTGCCAGCTCACCATCACAGGGGTGGGAGACCCAGTACTTC. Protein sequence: CASSPSQGWETQYF.

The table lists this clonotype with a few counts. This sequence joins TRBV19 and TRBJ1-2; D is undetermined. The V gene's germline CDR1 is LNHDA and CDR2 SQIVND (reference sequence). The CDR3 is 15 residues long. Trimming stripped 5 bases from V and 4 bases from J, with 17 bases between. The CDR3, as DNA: TGTGCCAGTAGTCTTAACCAGGTGCCGGGCTATGGCTACACCTTC. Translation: CASSLNQVPGYGYTF.

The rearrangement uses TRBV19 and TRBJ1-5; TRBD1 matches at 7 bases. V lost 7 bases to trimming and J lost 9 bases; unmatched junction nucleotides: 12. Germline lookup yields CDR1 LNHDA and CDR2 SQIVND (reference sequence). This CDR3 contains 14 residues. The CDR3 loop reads CASTQEQGGRPQHF. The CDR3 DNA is TGTGCCAGTACCCAGGAGCAGGGGGGGAGGCCCCAGCATTTT.

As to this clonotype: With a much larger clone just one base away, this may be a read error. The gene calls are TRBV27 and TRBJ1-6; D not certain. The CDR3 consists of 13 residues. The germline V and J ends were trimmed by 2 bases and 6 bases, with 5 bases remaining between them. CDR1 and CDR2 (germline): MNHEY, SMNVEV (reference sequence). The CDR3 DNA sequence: TGTGCCAGCAGTTTACTCACTAATTCACCCCTCCACTTT. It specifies CASSLLTNSPLHF.

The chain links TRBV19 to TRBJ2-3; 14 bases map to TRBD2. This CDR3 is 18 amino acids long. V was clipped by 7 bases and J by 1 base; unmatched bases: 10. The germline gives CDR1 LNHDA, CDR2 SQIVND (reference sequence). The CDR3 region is CASKPAGLAGGGTDTQYF. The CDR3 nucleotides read TGTGCCAGTAAACCCGCAGGACTAGCGGGGGGCGGCACAGATACGCAGTATTTT.

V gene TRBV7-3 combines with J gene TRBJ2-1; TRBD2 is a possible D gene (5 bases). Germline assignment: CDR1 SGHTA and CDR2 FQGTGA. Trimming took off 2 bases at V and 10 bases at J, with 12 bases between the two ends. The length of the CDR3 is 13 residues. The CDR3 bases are TGTGCCAGCAGCTTACGGGGTGGAGAAGAGCAGTTCTTC. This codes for CASSLRGGEEQFF.

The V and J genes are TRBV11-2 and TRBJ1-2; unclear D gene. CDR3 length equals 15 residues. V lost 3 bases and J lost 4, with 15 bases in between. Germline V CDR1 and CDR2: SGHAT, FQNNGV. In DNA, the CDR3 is TGTGCCAGCAGCTTGGAGGACGGTTACCCCTATGGCTACACCTTC. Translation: CASSLEDGYPYGYTF.

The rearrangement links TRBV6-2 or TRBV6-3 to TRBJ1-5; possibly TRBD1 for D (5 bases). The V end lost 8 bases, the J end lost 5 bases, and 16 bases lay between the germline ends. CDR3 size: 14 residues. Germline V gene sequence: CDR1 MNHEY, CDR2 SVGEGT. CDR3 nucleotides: TGTGCCAGCTCCACTGGACAAAATTATCAGCCCCAGCATTTT. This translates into CASSTGQNYQPQHF.